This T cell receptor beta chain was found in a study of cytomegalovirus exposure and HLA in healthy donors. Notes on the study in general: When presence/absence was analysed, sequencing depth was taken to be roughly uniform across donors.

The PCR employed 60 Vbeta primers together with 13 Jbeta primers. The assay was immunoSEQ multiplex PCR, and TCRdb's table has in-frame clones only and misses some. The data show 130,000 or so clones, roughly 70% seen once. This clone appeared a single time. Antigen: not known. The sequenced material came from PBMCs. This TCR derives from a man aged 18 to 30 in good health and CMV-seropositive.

This CDR3 is CASSLARTGNTGELFF. The CDR3 coding sequence is TGTGCCAGCAGCTTGGCCAGGACAGGCAACACCGGGGAGCTGTTTTTT. The chain recombines TRBV5-8 with TRBJ2-2; TRBD1 aligns across 7 bases. Germline CDR1 is SGHTS and CDR2 is YDEGEE. The CDR3 covers 16 residues. J gave up 2 bases and V 0 bases, and 4 bases lay outside the gene matches.